This TCR beta chain appears in the sequencing data of a study of cytomegalovirus exposure and HLA in healthy donors (dated by TCRdb to 2016 to 2017). Notes on the research overall: In an earlier analysis of approximately 500 of the donors, 276 Gb of sequence data and 117 million unique TCR beta sequences from 150 million to 200 million T cells were reported. About 330 gigabases of sequencing data and around 80 million unique TCR sequences made up an early release that covered approximately 620 HLA-typed donors. Of the 398 genotyped donors, about 84% fell in the genetic ancestry cluster associated with self-reported Caucasian donors. The aim of the study was to test whether cataloging public T cell receptors could identify signatures of past pathogen exposure. The T cell repertoires of 550 to 850 subjects were profiled by immunosequencing and related to cytomegalovirus serostatus. Along with the approximately 700-subject first cohort, a separate validation cohort of 120 different subjects was used. To predict cytomegalovirus infection status, the study combined high-throughput TCR immunosequencing, statistical association of individual TCRs with disease status, and machine learning. In a later analysis, previously published TCR beta repertoires from roughly 710 donors were re-analyzed and high-resolution HLA genotyping was added so that TCR occurrence patterns could be studied. Rather than using new phenotypic data, the later analysis identified candidate immune exposures from TCR beta sequences and from how often those sequences occurred across donors. In an earlier analysis of 500 to 650 of the donors, high-throughput TCR beta sequencing was used to judge whether each TCR beta V gene segment behaved as functional or pseudogenic. Donor age, sex, ethnicity and CMV serostatus were compiled alongside the repertoire data. A later genetic analysis took genome-wide SNP genotypes for about 55% of the roughly 670 donors and used that subset as a discovery cohort. All discovery cohort repertoires had been generated on a single sequencing platform. Both class I and class II loci were covered by HLA typing, at four-digit resolution. The number of donors typed differed by locus, with about 629-640 for A, B, C, DRB1 and DQB1, approximately 500 for DQA1, 606 for DPA1, and approximately 470 for DPB1. Because of strong linkage in the cohort, 4 to 6 DR-DQ haplotypes were treated as single units for association and clustering. Across approximately 400 genotyped donors of the cohort, an average of 235,054 unique TCR beta nucleotide sequences per donor were sequenced, and 15% to 20% of those sequences were non-productive.

In total, roughly 670 healthy bone marrow donors made up the cohort. At the time of sampling, all cohort members were nominally healthy, though unrecorded immune exposures were likely present. The donor was CMV seronegative and was included in the group of about 400 seronegative cohort members. A peripheral blood sample was provided by each donor, and peripheral blood mononuclear cells were used for TCR beta sequencing. The Qiagen DNeasy Blood Extraction Kit was used to extract genomic DNA from the blood cell samples. Via the germline V gene, CDR1 is SGHRS and CDR2 YFSETQ. The CDR3 measures 17 amino acids from cysteine to phenylalanine. The DNA shown is the 51-base CDR3, in frame from base 1. V loses 4 bases at its end and J loses 6 bases; junction bases beyond the gene matches: 12. A word on this clone: Its cognate antigen has yet to be identified. Base qualities are missing; no much larger clone stands one base away.

Summary of the overall study and its limitations: Across donors, most TCR sequences were observed very rarely, whereas some public TCRs were present in many individuals. For the cohort, immune exposure information was limited to CMV serostatus. In this cohort, only TCR beta chains were sequenced, and detectable features were limited by the absence of alpha or paired-chain data. A later analysis associated 16,951 TCR beta sequences with specific HLA alleles at a false discovery rate of 0.05. Compared with the roughly 700-donor mean, donors in an Asian-associated ancestry cluster had fewer N-insertions in productive TCRs, according to a later genetic analysis. A further reported finding was that TCR beta sequences accurately predicted the HLA-A and HLA-B alleles for most subjects in the first cohort. V-gene and J-gene trimming of TCR beta chains was associated with a missense DCLRE1C variant in a later genetic analysis, and the association was replicated in an independent cohort. Because HLA typing was missing for some donors at each locus, association tests included only the typed subset. Because the 87-base-pair reads could not distinguish some IMGT-functional V segments, including TRBV6-2 and TRBV6-3, those segments were excluded. Because counts were too low, fewer than 20 rarely observed V segments, including chromosome 9 orphons, were excluded from the earlier analysis of 587 of the donors. The study listed 150 to 200 TCR beta chains as associated with cytomegalovirus. A group of highly shared sequence variants was considered likely to be a technical artifact of the sequencing pipeline. Sequencing depth was assumed to be roughly uniform across donors in the presence/absence analyses, though that assumption may not hold. Broadly in line with IMGT annotations, most TCR beta V segments showed up in productive rearrangements about 90% or about 30% of the time in an earlier analysis of a few hundred of the donors. In a later analysis, the rate of TCR association differed among HLA loci, with DRB1 alleles having the most associated TCRs and HLA-C alleles having the fewest. Correlated functional status among segregating V segments might reflect linkage disequilibrium, but an unknown experimental factor could not be ruled out. When HLA alleles, especially DR and DQ, strongly co-occurred, TCR associations were difficult to assign to individual alleles. According to a later analysis, parvovirus B19, influenza, CMV and Epstein-Barr virus appeared linked to several top co-occurrence clusters. The authors suggested that the approach could potentially be extended to other disease states and immunological phenotypes. In vitro tests confirmed that a few of the cytomegalovirus-associated TCR beta chains recognize cytomegalovirus antigens. Cytomegalovirus status was reported to be diagnosed by the classifier with high specificity and sensitivity in both the original and validation cohorts. Compared with equally common non-associated chains, HLA-associated TCR beta chains in a later analysis were more clonally expanded and had lower generation probabilities. A later analysis found that most CMV-associated TCR beta chains appeared HLA-restricted, with HLA associations seemingly driven largely by CMV exposure.

Library generation was performed with the immunoSEQ multiplex PCR assay. For the multiplex PCR, a mixture combining 60 forward primers for TCR Vbeta segments and 13 reverse primers for TCR Jbeta segments was used. Amplification of the CDR3 region of rearranged TCR beta genes was performed with a multiplex PCR assay on genomic DNA. Amplified TCR beta libraries were sequenced as 87-base-pair reads on the Illumina HiSeq System. Per the original workflow: In a later analysis, 70 million to 95 million unique TCR beta chains were counted across the approximately 640 repertoires, and approximately 11 million of these chains were shared by at least two donors. Raw reads were error-corrected and collapsed into unique sequences with a nearest-neighbor algorithm that merged closely related sequences to remove PCR and sequencing errors. V, D and J gene segments were assigned by aligning CDR3 sequences to IMGT reference sequences. Each retained sequence needed at least a six-nucleotide match to both a V gene segment and a J gene segment. Rearrangements were called productive when the CDR3 lacked stop codons and stayed in frame with V and J; all others were non-productive. Following IMGT convention, CDR3 was defined as the stretch from the second conserved V-encoded cysteine up to the conserved J-encoded phenylalanine. Sequences without an unambiguous match to a single V gene segment were excluded from the earlier analysis of a few hundred of the donors. In an earlier analysis of some 590 of the donors, a V segment was called functional when productive rearrangements were above 56.7%, and segregating when the standard deviation between donors exceeded 5%. A statistical classification framework was built to diagnose cytomegalovirus status from the catalog of TCR beta chain sequences. A later analysis assigned V and J genes by comparing TCR nucleotide sequences with IMGT/GENE-DB human TR gene sequences. The TCRdist pipeline was used in a later analysis to assign CDR3 sequences and most-parsimonious VDJ recombination scenarios. In a later analysis, each TCR beta chain was defined by its CDR3 amino acid sequence together with its V-gene family, and reads lacking a unique V-gene family were excluded. As a way to deal with suspected cross-contamination and a sequencing artifact, a later analysis dropped 640 or so nucleotide sequences that were highly shared and had low generation probability. In a later analysis, a clonal expansion index for each public chain was calculated from normalized within-repertoire ranks of inferred template counts. In a later analysis, generation probabilities were computed using a VDJ recombination model fitted to out-of-frame rearrangements, and the results were checked against IGoR. A later analysis scored TCR-TCR, TCR-HLA and TCR-CMV co-occurrence with hypergeometric tests, applying a repertoire-size bias correction to TCR pairs. A later analysis estimated false discovery rates by permuting HLA or CMV assignments 20 times. In a later analysis, co-occurring TCRs were grouped using DBSCAN, and TCRdist sequence similarity was added for clustering within HLA-allele-positive subsets. Repertoires with fewer than 30,000 or more than 120,000 public chains, plus five repertoires with anomalous nucleotide sharing, were excluded from co-occurrence clustering. TCRdb holds this immuneACCESS table with in-frame rearrangements only. Some clones are missing; in checked studies, unresolved V genes explain under half, and the rest has no known cause. V, J and clone size were drawn from that table, and D and trimming were deduced from the DNA. The sample profile shows some 140,000 clones; around 77% of them were found once. Of the sample, about 1% is held by the ten largest clones.

Source material: PBMCs. The sequence derives from a man aged 18 to 29 in good health and CMV-seronegative. The chain is encoded by TRBV5-1 joined to TRBJ2-1; 11 middle bases align to TRBD2. The DNA sequence is as follows: TGCGCCAGCAGCCCTCAAGGGCTAGCGGGGGGCCCCAATGAGCAGTTCTTC. This translates into CASSPQGLAGGPNEQFF. With all but the CDR3 taken from the reference TRBV5-1 and TRBJ2-1 genes, the full variable domain is: KAGVTQTPRYLIKTRGQQVTLSCSPISGHRSVSWYQQTPGQGLQFLFEYFSETQRNKGNFPGRFSGRQFSNSRSEMNVSTLELGDSALYLCASSPQGLAGGPNEQFFGPGTRLTVL.